These 24 T cell receptor beta chains came from one sample sequenced in a study of blood T cell repertoires in COVID-19. Libraries were prepared by immunoSEQ multiplex PCR; TCRdb keeps only in-frame clonotypes and omits some of them. The sample lists fewer than 200,000 clones; around 81% were seen once. What was sequenced was peripheral blood. The source of these receptors is a man aged 65 to 79 with active or convalescent COVID-19.

The chain links TRBV7-2 to TRBJ2-1; 11 positions match TRBD2. With V trimmed by 0 bases and J by 0 bases, 10 bases remained unmatched. CDR3 length: 20 amino acids. Germline V gene data show CDR1 as SGHTA and CDR2 as FQGNSA. In DNA, the CDR3 is TGTGCCAGCAGCTTAGCGGTAGCGGGAGGGTTAAGGGGCTCCTACAATGAGCAGTTCTTC. Its protein product is CASSLAVAGGLRGSYNEQFF.

The chain is built from TRBV5-1 and TRBJ2-2, with TRBD2 as a possible D gene (7 bases). Per germline, CDR1 SGHRS and CDR2 YFSETQ. The V end was cut by 1 base, the J end by 4 bases, with 8 bases between. The CDR3 loop spans 14 amino acids. CDR3 nucleotide sequence: TGCGCCAGCAGCTTGAGGGGGGGCACCGGGGAGCTGTTTTTT. It specifies CASSLRGGTGELFF.

The chain recombines TRBV28 with TRBJ2-7, with 8 positions matching TRBD1. CDR3 length: 15 amino acids. The V gene's germline CDR1 is MDHEN and CDR2 SYDVKM. V lost 6 bases and J lost 0; bases outside the gene matches: 7. The CDR3, as DNA: TGTGCCAGCAGCCTCCGGGACAGGAGCTCCTACGAGCAGTACTTC. Translating gives CASSLRDRSSYEQYF.

The chain links TRBV7-9 to TRBJ1-4; 10 bases fit TRBD1. Germline values: CDR1 SEHNR, CDR2 FQNEAQ (reference sequence). The CDR3 has 16 residues. The V and J ends lost 7 bases and 8 bases, in that order; junction bases with no gene match: 13. The CDR3 region has the DNA TGTGCCAGCACCAAGGGGAGCGTGACAGGGGGCGAAAAACTGTTTTTT. This sequence encodes CASTKGSVTGGEKLFF. Together with reference TRBV7-9 and TRBJ1-4, the CDR3 gives the full variable domain: DTGVSQNPRHKITKRGQNVTFRCDPISEHNRLYWYRQTLGQGPEFLTYFQNEAQLEKSRLLSDRFSAERPKGSFSTLEIQRTEQGDSAMYLCASTKGSVTGGEKLFFGSGTQLSVL.

J is TRBJ2-4 and V is TRBV6-2 or TRBV6-3; 7 nucleotides match TRBD1. Losses at the gene ends were 6 bases for V and 4 bases for J; bases not matched to a gene: 9. There are 15 residues in the CDR3. CDR1 is MNHEY and CDR2 is SVGEGT in the germline V gene. CDR3 nucleotides: TGTGCCAGCAGCCTACAGGGGCCACCAAAAAACATTCAGTACTTC. Its protein is CASSLQGPPKNIQYF.

The CDR3 region has the DNA TGTGCCTGTCACTTAGGACAGGGAAAGGGTTTGGCCAAAAACATTCAGTACTTC. This translates into CACHLGQGKGLAKNIQYF. The V call is TRBV30, the J call TRBJ2-4; TRBD1 matches at 8 bases. Germline V CDR1 and CDR2: GTSNPN, SVGIG (reference sequence). The CDR3 consists of 18 residues. The J segment lost 1 base and the V segment lost 6 bases, leaving 17 bases of the junction unmatched.

The V and J genes are TRBV2 and TRBJ1-3; perhaps TRBD1 as D (5 bases). CDR3 length: 14 residues. V lost 6 bases and J 4 bases, leaving 13 bases between the germline ends. CDR1 SNHLY and CDR2 FYNNEI come from the germline V gene. CDR3 loop: CASRIGASGNTIYF. Written as DNA, the CDR3 is TGTGCCAGCAGGATTGGGGCCTCGGGAAACACCATATATTTT. Together with reference TRBV2 and TRBJ1-3, the CDR3 gives the full variable domain: EPEVTQTPSHQVTQMGQEVILRCVPISNHLYFYWYRQILGQKVEFLVSFYNNEISEKSEIFDDQFSVERPDGSNFTLKIRSTKLEDSAMYFCASRIGASGNTIYFGEGSWLTVV.

This clone was counted a single time. The chain joins TRBV14 to TRBJ2-5, with 7 bases identical to TRBD2. Germline lookup yields CDR1 SGHDN and CDR2 FVKESK. The V gene end was trimmed by 0 bases and the J gene end by 5 bases; junction bases not matched to a gene: 6. The CDR3 is 15 residues long. CDR3 nucleotides: TGTGCCAGCAGCCAAGATGGGAGGGCCTGGGAGACCCAGTACTTC. This gives the protein CASSQDGRAWETQYF.

This chain connects TRBV30 to TRBJ2-7; 9 nucleotides line up with TRBD1. There are 14 residues in the CDR3. Germline trimming cut 1 base from V and 5 bases from J; bases unmatched to any gene: 6. Germline V gene lookup returns CDR1 GTSNPN and CDR2 SVGIG (reference sequence). CDR3 amino acids: CAWSGGTGFHEQYF. The CDR3, as DNA: TGTGCCTGGAGTGGGGGGACAGGGTTTCACGAGCAGTACTTC.

V and J are TRBV7-2 and TRBJ2-7; maybe TRBD2 (5 bases). The CDR3 has 14 amino acids. The V gene lost 5 bases and the J gene lost 7 bases, with 18 bases spanning the gap. Looked up from germline, CDR1 is SGHTA and CDR2 is FQGNSA. This CDR3 is CASSPGLELGEQYF. In DNA form, the CDR3 reads TGTGCCAGCAGCCCAGGACTGGAACTGGGGGAGCAGTACTTC.

This clone was seen a few times. The V gene is TRBV11-2, the J gene TRBJ2-2, with D hard to call. Trimming took 4 bases from V and 3 from J, leaving 15 bases between them. The CDR3 spans 16 residues. The germline CDR1 and CDR2 sequences are SGHAT and FQNNGV. CDR3 nucleotides: TGTGCCAGCAGCTCCAATGGGTATCGGGACACCGGGGAGCTGTTTTTT. This codes for CASSSNGYRDTGELFF. The entire variable domain, with the rest obtained from reference TRBV11-2 and TRBJ2-2, is as follows: EAGVAQSPRYKIIEKRQSVAFWCNPISGHATLYWYQQILGQGPKLLIQFQNNGVVDDSQLPKDRFSAERLKGVDSTLKIQPAKLEDSAVYLCASSSNGYRDTGELFFGEGSRLTVL.

This chain joins TRBV30 and TRBJ2-7; the D gene is possibly TRBD1 (6 bases). V was shortened by 2 bases and J by 4 bases, with 15 bases between the two germline ends. The germline V gene encodes CDR1 GTSNPN and CDR2 SVGIG (reference sequence). This CDR3 is 14 amino acids long. This CDR3 reads CAWSQGQRLYEQYF. In nucleotides, the CDR3 is TGTGCCTGGAGTCAAGGACAGCGGTTGTACGAGCAGTACTTC.

The genes are TRBV19 and TRBJ2-1, with D uncertain. The CDR3 spans 15 residues. V lost 3 bases and J lost 0, with 9 bases in between. Germline V gene data show CDR1 as LNHDA and CDR2 as SQIVND (reference sequence). The CDR3 DNA sequence: TGTGCCAGTAGTATCGGTCCCCTCTCCTACAATGAGCAGTTCTTC. It codes for CASSIGPLSYNEQFF.

V and J are TRBV7-3 and TRBJ2-7; D remains ambiguous. The V end was cut by 4 bases, the J end by 5 bases, with 12 bases between. Germline V gene data show CDR1 as SGHTA and CDR2 as FQGTGA. This CDR3 is 13 amino acids long. The CDR3 region has the DNA TGTGCCAGCAGCTCACAGCTCGGAAACGAGCAGTACTTC. Translating it yields CASSSQLGNEQYF.

This chain uses TRBV7-9 with TRBJ2-7; possibly TRBD1 for D (6 bases). The CDR3 is made up of 15 amino acids. Deletions cut 1 base from V and 3 bases from J, with 13 bases between. Germline CDR1 SEHNR, CDR2 FQNEAQ (reference sequence). In nucleotides, the CDR3 is TGTGCCAGCAGCTTAGTCGGGACATCTCACTACGAGCAGTACTTC. Translating gives CASSLVGTSHYEQYF. The whole variable domain, remainder taken from reference TRBV7-9 and TRBJ2-7, is DTGVSQNPRHKITKRGQNVTFRCDPISEHNRLYWYRQTLGQGPEFLTYFQNEAQLEKSRLLSDRFSAERPKGSFSTLEIQRTEQGDSAMYLCASSLVGTSHYEQYFGPGTRLTVT.

In this sample, this clone turned up a few times. The chain employs TRBV28 and TRBJ1-1; a possible D gene is TRBD1 (6 bases). In germline, CDR1 is MDHEN, CDR2 SYDVKM. V lost 8 bases and J 7 bases, leaving 11 bases between the germline ends. The CDR3 spans 11 residues. The CDR3 nucleotides read TGTGCCAGCGGCCGGACAGTTGAAGCTTTCTTT. It specifies CASGRTVEAFF.

The CDR3: CATSSGQPQHF. CDR3 nucleotide sequence: TGTGCCACCAGCAGCGGTCAGCCCCAGCATTTT. The chain carries TRBV15 and TRBJ1-5, with D unclear. With 3 bases removed from V and 6 bases from J, the gap between germline ends came to 3 bases. Germline V gene data show CDR1 as LNHNV and CDR2 as YYDKDF (reference sequence). CDR3 length: 11 residues.

The chain employs TRBV20-1 and TRBJ2-5; D gene ambiguous. This CDR3 is 11 amino acids long. Germline CDR1 reads DFQATT; CDR2 reads SNEGSKA (reference sequence). Trimming stripped 5 bases from V and 5 bases from J, with 9 bases between. The CDR3 loop reads CSALTGETQYF. The CDR3 DNA sequence: TGCAGTGCTCTCACCGGGGAGACCCAGTACTTC.

The chain uses TRBV25-1 and TRBJ1-5, with TRBD1 matching 8 bases. This CDR3 contains 14 residues. The junction had 7 bases not matched to a gene; V was cut back by 6 bases and J by 6 bases. Germline V gene lookup returns CDR1 MGHDK and CDR2 SYGVNS. CDR3 nucleotide sequence: TGTGCCAGCAGCAAAGGACAGGGATCTCAGCCCCAGCATTTT. Its translation is CASSKGQGSQPQHF.

The chain is built from TRBV6-2 or TRBV6-3 and TRBJ1-4, with TRBD1 identical over 7 bases. The germline CDR1 and CDR2 sequences are MNHEY and SVGEGT. The CDR3 runs 15 residues. Losses at the gene ends were 5 bases for V and 14 bases for J; bases not matched to a gene: 17. The CDR3 region is CASSPGGSRELRLFF. The CDR3 nucleotides read TGTGCCAGCAGTCCAGGGGGGTCACGGGAACTGCGTCTGTTTTTT.

This clone has only one observation. The J gene is TRBJ2-5, the V gene TRBV6-5, with a weak D call TRBD1 (6 bases). CDR3 length: 13 amino acids. With 6 bases removed from V and 2 bases from J, the gap between germline ends came to 10 bases. Per the germline V gene, CDR1 is MNHEY and CDR2 is SVGAGI. The CDR3 region is CASSRTDQETQYF. CDR3 in DNA: TGTGCCAGCAGCAGGACAGATCAAGAGACCCAGTACTTC.

This chain connects TRBV6-6 to TRBJ1-5, with TRBD1 identical over 7 bases. Germline trimming cut 6 bases from V and 3 bases from J; bases unmatched to any gene: 8. This CDR3 has 15 amino acids. Germline CDR1 and CDR2: MNHNY and SVGAGI (reference sequence). The CDR3 protein is CASRRGTETNQPQHF. CDR3 nucleotide sequence: TGTGCCAGCAGACGCGGGACAGAGACCAATCAGCCCCAGCATTTT.

The CDR3 protein is CAWSVRQGGFRMNTEAFF. CDR3 in DNA: TGTGCCTGGAGTGTTCGGCAGGGGGGCTTTAGAATGAACACTGAAGCTTTCTTT. The chain employs TRBV30 and TRBJ1-1; 7 nucleotides align to TRBD1. This CDR3 spans 18 amino acids. Unmatched junction bases numbered 13, after V lost 0 bases and J lost 0 bases. Per the germline V gene, CDR1 is GTSNPN and CDR2 is SVGIG (reference sequence).

The chain employs TRBV28 and TRBJ1-2; TRBD1 might be the D (6 bases). Trimming took 0 bases from V and 6 from J, leaving 8 bases between them. Germline lookup yields CDR1 MDHEN and CDR2 SYDVKM. The CDR3 has 13 residues. The CDR3 protein is CASSLWAGDGYTF. The CDR3 coding sequence is TGTGCCAGCAGTTTATGGGCAGGGGATGGCTACACCTTC.